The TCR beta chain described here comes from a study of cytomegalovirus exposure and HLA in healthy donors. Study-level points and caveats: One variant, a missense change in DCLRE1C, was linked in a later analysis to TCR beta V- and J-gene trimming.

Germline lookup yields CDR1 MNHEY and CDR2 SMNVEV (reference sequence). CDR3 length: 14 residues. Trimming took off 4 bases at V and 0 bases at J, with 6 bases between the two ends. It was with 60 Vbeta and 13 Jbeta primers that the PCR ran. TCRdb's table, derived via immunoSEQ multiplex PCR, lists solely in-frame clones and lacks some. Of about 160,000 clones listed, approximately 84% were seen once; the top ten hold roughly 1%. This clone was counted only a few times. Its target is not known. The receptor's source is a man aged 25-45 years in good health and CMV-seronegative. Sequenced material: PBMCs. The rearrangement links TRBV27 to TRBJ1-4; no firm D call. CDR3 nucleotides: TGTGCCAGCAGTTGGGCAGCAACTAATGAAAAACTGTTTTTT. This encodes CASSWAATNEKLFF.